This T cell receptor (beta chain) was observed in a study of regulatory T cells in long-lasting Graves disease. CDR3 length: 14 amino acids. Losses at the gene ends were 0 bases for V and 5 bases for J; bases not matched to a gene: 2. CDR1 is SGHDT and CDR2 is YYEEEE in the germline V gene. Construction of the TCR beta libraries employed iRepertoire HTBI primers in conjunction with Arm-PCR of CDR3 regions. TCRdb redid the calling of the multiplex PCR reads with MiXCR, one entry per CDR3 protein. Of 500,000 to 800,000 distinct CDR3 sequences listed, roughly 30% are singletons. Time point noted: persistent/refractory GD, antithyroid drugs over 5 years with positive TRAb. Preparation of the TCR library used RNA extracted from PBMCs. The collection involved drawing nine milliliters of peripheral blood into EDTA tubes.

This clonotype was sampled from a female donor with Graves disease. The sample in question was peripheral blood mononuclear cells (PBMCs), obtained when the disease was refractory, from a patient treated with antithyroid drugs. The rearrangement joins TRBV5-6 to TRBJ2-3; 8 bases fit TRBD2. The CDR3 spells CASSLAGRGDTQYF. DNA of the CDR3: TGTGCCAGCAGCTTGGCCGGGAGGGGAGATACGCAGTATTTT.